This T cell receptor (beta chain) was identified in a study of neurological immune-mediated disorders. Trimming pared 0 bases from V and 0 bases from J, leaving 8 bases between. The CDR3 is 15 amino acids. Germline values: CDR1 DFQATT, CDR2 SNEGSKA (reference sequence). This clonotype was seen many times. The cDNA was produced through 5'RACE with 10-nucleotide random UMIs. A single run covered 15-18 subjects with over 170 million TCR-beta sequences. TCRdb reanalysed the 5' RACE reads using MiXCR and keeps one entry per CDR3 protein. This sample carries 50,000 or so distinct CDR3 sequences, approximately 3.5% of them seen once, and the ten largest clones take about 5.4%.

This TCR derives from a man aged 40-49 years with multiple sclerosis. The sample consisted of PBMCs. The chain links TRBV20-1 to TRBJ2-2, with D unclear. The chain's CDR3 is CSARDSRPNTGELFF. Here the CDR3 DNA reads TGCAGTGCTAGAGATTCACGGCCGAACACCGGGGAGCTGTTTTTT.